This entry features one T cell receptor beta chain sequence. Measured with immunoSEQ multiplex PCR; TCRdb has only the in-frame clones, and not every one. The table has 150,000 to 200,000 clones, nearly 90% seen once. This record comes from a study of control samples from healthy donors and cancer patients. The germline V gene encodes CDR1 SNHLY and CDR2 FYNNEI. The V gene lost 7 bases and the J gene lost 4 bases, with 12 bases spanning the gap. There are 13 residues in the CDR3. The chain links TRBV2 to TRBJ2-3; D is uncertain. Sequences were obtained from blood. This TCR was sampled from a woman in her fifties or sixties in good health. The CDR3 DNA reads TGTGCCAGCAAAAGGTTTAGTTCAGATACGCAGTATTTT. Its translation: CASKRFSSDTQYF.